Included here is one T cell receptor (beta chain) sequence, with context. Germline CDR1 SGHNT, CDR2 YYREEE (reference sequence). There are 15 residues in the CDR3. Trimming shortened V by 4 bases and J by 1 base, and 13 bases separated the two germline ends. Source study methods: It was from reference gene primer amplification that nucleated cell counts were estimated. Profiling relied on immunoSEQ multiplex PCR, and the TCRdb table lists in-frame clones only, not all of them. D and trimming come from the DNA, and the V and J calls and clone size come from that table. This sample has approximately 470,000 clones, with 80% to 90% found just once. These data belong to a study of blood T cell repertoires in COVID-19. Whole-study context: Material from acute and convalescent COVID-19 was sourced from the United States, Italy and Spain. In each case, the material was cDNA or gDNA derived from T cells, B-cell-depleted T cells, or PBMCs.

The origin of this receptor is a human donor in a cohort sampled during active COVID-19. The chain has TRBV5-4 and TRBJ2-3; D uncertain. Sequencing was carried out using peripheral blood. The CDR3 loop is CASSLSGRGTDTQYF. The CDR3, as DNA: TGTGCCAGCAGCCTTTCGGGTAGAGGCACAGATACGCAGTATTTT.